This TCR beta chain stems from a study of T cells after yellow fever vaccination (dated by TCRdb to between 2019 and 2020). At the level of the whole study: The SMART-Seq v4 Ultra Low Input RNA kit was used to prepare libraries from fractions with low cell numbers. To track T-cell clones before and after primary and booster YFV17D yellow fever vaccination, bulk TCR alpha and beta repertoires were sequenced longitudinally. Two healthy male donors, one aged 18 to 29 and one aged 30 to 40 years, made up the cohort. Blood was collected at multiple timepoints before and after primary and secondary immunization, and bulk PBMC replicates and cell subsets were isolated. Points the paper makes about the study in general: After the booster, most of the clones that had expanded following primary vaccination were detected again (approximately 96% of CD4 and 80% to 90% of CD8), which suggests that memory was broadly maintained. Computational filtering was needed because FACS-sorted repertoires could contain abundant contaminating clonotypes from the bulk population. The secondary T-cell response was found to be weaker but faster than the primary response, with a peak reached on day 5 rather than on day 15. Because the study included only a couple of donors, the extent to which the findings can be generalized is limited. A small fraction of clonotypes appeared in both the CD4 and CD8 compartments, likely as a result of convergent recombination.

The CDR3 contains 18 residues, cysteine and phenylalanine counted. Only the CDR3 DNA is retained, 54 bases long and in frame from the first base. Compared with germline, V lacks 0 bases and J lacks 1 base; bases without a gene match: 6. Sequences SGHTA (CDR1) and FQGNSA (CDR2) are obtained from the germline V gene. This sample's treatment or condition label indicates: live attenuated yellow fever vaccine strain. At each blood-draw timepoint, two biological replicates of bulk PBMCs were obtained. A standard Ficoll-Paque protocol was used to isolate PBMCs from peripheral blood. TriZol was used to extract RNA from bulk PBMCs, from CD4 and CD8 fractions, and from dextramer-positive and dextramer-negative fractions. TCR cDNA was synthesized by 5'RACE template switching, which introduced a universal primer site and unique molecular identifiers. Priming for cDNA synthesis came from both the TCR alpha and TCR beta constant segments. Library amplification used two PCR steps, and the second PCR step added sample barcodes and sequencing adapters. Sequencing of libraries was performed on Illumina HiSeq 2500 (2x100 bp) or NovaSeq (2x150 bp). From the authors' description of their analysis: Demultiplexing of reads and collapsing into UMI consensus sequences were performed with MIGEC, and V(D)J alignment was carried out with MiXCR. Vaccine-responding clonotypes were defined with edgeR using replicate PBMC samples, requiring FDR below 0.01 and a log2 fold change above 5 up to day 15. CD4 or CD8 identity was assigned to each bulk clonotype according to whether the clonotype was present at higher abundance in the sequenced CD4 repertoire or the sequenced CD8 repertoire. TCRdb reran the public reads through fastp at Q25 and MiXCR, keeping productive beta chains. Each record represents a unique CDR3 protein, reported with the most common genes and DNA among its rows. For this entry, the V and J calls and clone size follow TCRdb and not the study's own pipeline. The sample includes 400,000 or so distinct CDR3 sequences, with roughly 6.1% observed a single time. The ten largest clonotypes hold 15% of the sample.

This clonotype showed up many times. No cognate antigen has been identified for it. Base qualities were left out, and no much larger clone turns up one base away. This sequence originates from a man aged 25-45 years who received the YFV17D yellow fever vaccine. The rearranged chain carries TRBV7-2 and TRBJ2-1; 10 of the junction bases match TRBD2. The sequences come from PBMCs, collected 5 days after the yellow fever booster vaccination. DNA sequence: TGTGCCAGCAGCTTAGCGCCTAGCGGGAGTATGTCCTACAATGAGCAGTTCTTC. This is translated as CASSLAPSGSMSYNEQFF.